A single sample gave rise to the 15 T cell receptor beta chains below, sequenced in a study of molecular identifiers for immune sequencing clone quantification. TCRdb re-derived calls from the PCR reads in MiXCR, one entry per CDR3 protein. The data show tens of thousands of distinct CDR3 sequences, about 23% seen once. The sequenced material came from naive CD8+ T cells from blood, with Jurkat cell RNA spiked in. As to subset: FACS-sorted CD8+CD4-CCR7+CD45RA+ naive T cells. The source of these receptors is a human donor in good health. Some libraries in this study had Jurkat cell RNA spiked in.

This clonotype was detected ten times or more. The gene calls are TRBV12-3 or TRBV12-4 and TRBJ2-5; no definite D call. This CDR3 contains 13 residues. Trimming pared 3 bases from V and 5 bases from J, leaving 10 bases between. The DNA of the CDR3 is TGTGCCAGCAGTTTCAATATTCAGGAGACCCAGTACTTC. Its translation: CASSFNIQETQYF.

This clonotype has just one count. The chain is built from TRBV12-3 or TRBV12-4 and TRBJ1-1, with no clear D. CDR3 length equals 15 residues. V was shortened by 6 bases and J by 3 bases, with 17 bases between the two germline ends. The CDR3 spells CASSLGLGADTEAFF. CDR3 coding DNA: TGTGCCAGCAGCCTCGGATTGGGAGCGGACACTGAAGCTTTCTTT.

This clonotype was detected many times. In DNA, the CDR3 is TGTGCCAGTAGTACCCAGGGGAATGAGCAGTTCTTC. Its protein is CASSTQGNEQFF. J is TRBJ2-1 and V is TRBV19; weak D call: TRBD1 (6 bases). V was cut by 4 bases and J by 7 bases, with 8 bases left in between. The germline gives CDR1 LNHDA, CDR2 SQIVND (reference sequence). The CDR3 loop spans 12 amino acids.

This clonotype was seen repeatedly, ten times or more. The rearrangement links TRBV12-3 or TRBV12-4 to TRBJ2-1; 7 nucleotides match TRBD1. V shed 5 bases, J shed 8 bases, and the junction held 12 bases outside the gene matches. The length of the CDR3 is 15 residues. The DNA for the CDR3 is TGTGCCAGCAGTCAAGACAGGGATAGTAAGGATGAGCAGTTCTTC. This translates into CASSQDRDSKDEQFF.

In its sample, this clonotype was seen many times. V usage is TRBV29-1 and J usage is TRBJ2-2; D is undetermined. Germline assignment: CDR1 SQVTM and CDR2 ANQGSEA. V was clipped by 5 bases and J by 2 bases, with 9 bases between them. The CDR3 sequence is 13 residues long. The CDR3 loop reads CSVLDTNTGELFF. The CDR3 DNA is TGCAGCGTTCTTGACACCAACACCGGGGAGCTGTTTTTT.

This clonotype came up many times. This chain links TRBV4-3 with TRBJ2-7; 11 bases are shared with TRBD1. The length of the CDR3 is 16 residues. Germline lookup yields CDR1 LGHNA and CDR2 YSLEER. V lost 0 bases, J lost 7 bases, and 8 bases stayed unmatched. The CDR3 reads CASSQDWGQGDREQYF. Here the CDR3 DNA reads TGCGCCAGCAGCCAAGATTGGGGACAGGGGGACAGGGAGCAGTACTTC.

This clonotype was found many times. J is TRBJ1-1 and V is TRBV19; D not certain. Trimming took off 6 bases at V and 10 bases at J, with 15 bases between the two ends. The CDR3 is 12 residues long. Germline V lookup: CDR1 LNHDA, CDR2 SQIVND (reference sequence). CDR3 region: CASSPGEVGAFF. The CDR3 DNA reads TGTGCCAGTAGCCCTGGGGAGGTAGGAGCTTTCTTT.

Of note for this clonotype: A much larger clone sits a single nucleotide away, making a read error possible. The chain links TRBV20-1 to TRBJ2-2; 7 bases are a match to TRBD2. This CDR3 has 17 amino acids. Germline V gene sequence: CDR1 DFQATT, CDR2 SNEGSKA (reference sequence). This CDR3 is CSARDRVAGVNTGEPFF. The DNA of the CDR3 is TGCAGTGCTAGAGATCGGGTGGCGGGAGTGAACACCGGGGAGCCGTTTTTT.

This chain joins TRBV12-3 or TRBV12-4 and TRBJ1-2; tentative D call: TRBD1 (6 bases). V lost 6 bases and J lost 3, with 17 bases in between. The CDR3 spans 15 residues. Here the CDR3 DNA reads TGTGCCAGCAGCCTTCTTGGACAGCCCCACTATGGCTACACCTTC. It specifies CASSLLGQPHYGYTF.

This clonotype was picked up many times. The chain employs TRBV27 and TRBJ2-7, with 10 nucleotides matching TRBD2. Losses at the gene ends were 5 bases for V and 7 bases for J; bases not matched to a gene: 8. This CDR3 comprises 14 residues. The germline gives CDR1 MNHEY, CDR2 SMNVEV (reference sequence). In DNA form, the CDR3 reads TGTGCCAGCAGTCCCGGGACTAGCGTTTATGAGCAGTACTTC. Amino acids: CASSPGTSVYEQYF.

This clonotype was recorded at least ten times. This chain uses TRBV3-1 with TRBJ2-5; 7 nucleotides line up with TRBD1. V gave up 3 bases and J gave up 2 bases; unmatched junction bases: 6. The germline gives CDR1 LGHDT, CDR2 YNNKEL (reference sequence). The CDR3 extends over 15 amino acids. CDR3 protein: CASSQMGQPQETQYF. CDR3 sequence (DNA): TGTGCCAGCAGCCAGATGGGACAGCCTCAAGAGACCCAGTACTTC.

Comment on this clonotype: This may stem from a read error, because a much larger clone lies one nucleotide away. The CDR3 ends on some other residue instead of the conserved phenylalanine or tryptophan, so this is likely a read error. The V and J genes are TRBV7-2 and TRBJ1-4, with no clear D. The CDR3 is made up of 12 amino acids. With 3 bases removed from V and 6 bases from J, the gap between germline ends came to 5 bases. CDR1 SGHTA and CDR2 FQGNSA come from the germline V gene. The DNA of the CDR3 is TGTGCCAGCAGCTTCTTAGATGAAAAACTGTTTCTT. This encodes CASSFLDEKLFL.

Ten or more counts support this clonotype. This chain joins TRBV7-2 and TRBJ2-7, with 9 bases fitting TRBD2. Germline CDR1 is SGHTA and CDR2 is FQGNSA. V shed 5 bases, J shed 4 bases, and the junction held 12 bases outside the gene matches. The CDR3 is 16 residues long. This CDR3 is CASSPTSGYAGYEQYF. In nucleotides, the CDR3 is TGTGCCAGCAGCCCGACTAGCGGCTATGCAGGATACGAGCAGTACTTC. The complete variable domain, with remaining parts taken from reference TRBV7-2 and TRBJ2-7, reads GAGVSQSPSNKVTEKGKDVELRCDPISGHTALYWYRQSLGQGLEFLIYFQGNSAPDKSGLPSDRFSAERTGGSVSTLTIQRTQQEDSAVYLCASSPTSGYAGYEQYFGPGTRLTVT.

This clonotype was seen many times. V and J are TRBV28 and TRBJ2-7; 7 positions agree with TRBD2. V shed 6 bases, J shed 4 bases, and the junction held 9 bases outside the gene matches. The germline gives CDR1 MDHEN, CDR2 SYDVKM. This CDR3 comprises 14 residues. The DNA of the CDR3 is TGTGCCAGCAGCTATCGACGGGGGGTTTACGAGCAGTACTTC. It specifies CASSYRRGVYEQYF. Filled out from reference TRBV28 and TRBJ2-7, the complete variable domain reads DVKVTQSSRYLVKRTGEKVFLECVQDMDHENMFWYRQDPGLGLRLIYFSYDVKMKEKGDIPEGYSVSREKKERFSLILESASTNQTSMYLCASSYRRGVYEQYFGPGTRLTVT.

This clonotype came up once. A much more abundant neighbour one base away suggests this may be a read error. The CDR3 does not end in the conserved phenylalanine or tryptophan, so this is likely a read error. The V and J genes are TRBV6-2 or TRBV6-3 and TRBJ2-1; 8 bases fit TRBD2. V lost 6 bases to trimming and J lost 3 bases; unmatched junction nucleotides: 7. Germline V gene sequence: CDR1 MNHEY, CDR2 SVGEGT. The CDR3 runs 15 residues. The DNA of the CDR3 is TGTGCCAGCAGGCCCGGGACTAGGGACTACAATGAGCAGTTCCTC. This sequence encodes CASRPGTRDYNEQFL.